The 2 T cell receptor beta chains reported below all come from one sample, sequenced in a study of tumor and adjacent non-tumor tissue in lung cancer (dated by TCRdb to the late 2010s). Bulk unsorted tissue served as the source for RNA extraction, and RNA quality was assessed using a NanoDrop ND-1000 and an Agilent 2100. Library prep was done by multiplex PCR. Sequencing was carried out with an Illumina HiSeq 2500. TCRbeta libraries were built by three rounds of nested PCR using primers (Table S4), following protocols modified from ARM-PCR. Through fastp at Q25 and MiXCR, TCRdb rebuilt clones from the public reads, retaining in-frame beta chains. When rows share a CDR3 protein, they turn into one entry using the most common DNA and genes. The sample profile shows 95,000 to 150,000 distinct CDR3 sequences; 66% of them were found once. 9.5% to 15% of the sample is in the top ten clones. Material for sequencing was lung tumor tissue. These TCRs come from a man aged 25-40 years with non-small cell lung cancer.

The chain combines TRBV6-1 with TRBJ1-2; possible D gene TRBD1, 5 bases. The CDR3 consists of 15 residues. Trimming left V 11 bases short and J 3 bases short, with 22 bases between. Looked up from germline, CDR1 is MNHNS and CDR2 is SASEGT. In nucleotides, the CDR3 is TGTGCCTGCGAAGGGGAGTCCTTCGTCTACTATGGCTACACCTTC. Its translation is CACEGESFVYYGYTF.

The chain uses TRBV20-1 and TRBJ2-3; 7 positions match TRBD2. The CDR3 is 14 amino acids. CDR1 is DFQATT, CDR2 SNEGSKA, per germline (reference sequence). The ends lost 3 bases at V and 9 bases at J; junction bases unmatched: 12. The CDR3 DNA reads TGCAGTGCTAGCGGGGGGAAGGTGATAGACACGCAGTATTTT. Translation: CSASGGKVIDTQYF.